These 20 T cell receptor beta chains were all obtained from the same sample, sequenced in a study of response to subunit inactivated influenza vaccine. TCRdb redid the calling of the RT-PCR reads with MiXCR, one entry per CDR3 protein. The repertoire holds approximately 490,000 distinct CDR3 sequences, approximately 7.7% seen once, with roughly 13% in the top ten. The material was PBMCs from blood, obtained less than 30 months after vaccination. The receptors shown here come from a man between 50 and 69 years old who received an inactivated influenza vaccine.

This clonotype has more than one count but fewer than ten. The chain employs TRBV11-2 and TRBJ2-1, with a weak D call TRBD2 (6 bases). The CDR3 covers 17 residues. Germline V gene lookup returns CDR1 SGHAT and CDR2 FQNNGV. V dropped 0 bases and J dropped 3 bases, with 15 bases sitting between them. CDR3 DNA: TGTGCCAGCAGCTTAGAAGGCCGGGGACTTCTCTACAATGAGCAGTTCTTC. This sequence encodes CASSLEGRGLLYNEQFF.

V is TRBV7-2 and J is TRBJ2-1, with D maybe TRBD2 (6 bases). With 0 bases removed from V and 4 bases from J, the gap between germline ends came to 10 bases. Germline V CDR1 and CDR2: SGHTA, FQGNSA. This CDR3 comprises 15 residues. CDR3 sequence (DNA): TGTGCCAGCAGCTTAGCGGGGACTTTTTACAATGAGCAGTTCTTC. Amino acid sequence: CASSLAGTFYNEQFF.

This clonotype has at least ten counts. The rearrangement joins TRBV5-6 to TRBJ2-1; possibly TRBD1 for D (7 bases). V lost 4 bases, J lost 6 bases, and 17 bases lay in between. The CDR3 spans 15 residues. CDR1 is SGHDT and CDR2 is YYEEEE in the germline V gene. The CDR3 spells CASSPQGGESNEQFF. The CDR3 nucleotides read TGTGCCAGCAGCCCCCAGGGGGGTGAGTCCAATGAGCAGTTCTTC.

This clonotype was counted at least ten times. The CDR3 DNA reads TGTGCCAGCAGCCAGGGCGGTGTCGGGTCAAATGAGCAGTTCTTC. It is translated as CASSQGGVGSNEQFF. The chain recombines TRBV4-2 with TRBJ2-1; D call uncertain. Germline CDR1 is LGHNA and CDR2 is YNFKEQ. This CDR3 spans 15 amino acids. V was pared by 3 bases and J by 7 bases, with 16 bases between.

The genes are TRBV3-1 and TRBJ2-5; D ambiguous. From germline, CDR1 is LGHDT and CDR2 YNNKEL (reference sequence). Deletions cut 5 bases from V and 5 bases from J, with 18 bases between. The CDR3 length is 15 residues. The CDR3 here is CASSYTGPVQETQYF. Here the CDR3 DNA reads TGTGCCAGCAGCTATACGGGTCCCGTCCAGGAGACCCAGTACTTC.

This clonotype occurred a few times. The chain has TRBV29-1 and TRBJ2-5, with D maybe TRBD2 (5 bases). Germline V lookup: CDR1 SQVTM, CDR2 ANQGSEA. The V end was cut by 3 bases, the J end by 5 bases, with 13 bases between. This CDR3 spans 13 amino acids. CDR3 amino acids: CSVEIGVGETQYF. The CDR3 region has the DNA TGCAGCGTTGAGATCGGGGTCGGGGAGACCCAGTACTTC.

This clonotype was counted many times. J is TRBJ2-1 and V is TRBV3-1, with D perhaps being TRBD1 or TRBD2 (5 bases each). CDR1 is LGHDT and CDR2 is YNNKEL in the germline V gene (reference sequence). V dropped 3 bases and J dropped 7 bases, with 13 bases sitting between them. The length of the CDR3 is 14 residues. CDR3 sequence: CASSHTGPGNEQFF. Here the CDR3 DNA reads TGTGCCAGCAGCCATACGGGACCAGGAAATGAGCAGTTCTTC.

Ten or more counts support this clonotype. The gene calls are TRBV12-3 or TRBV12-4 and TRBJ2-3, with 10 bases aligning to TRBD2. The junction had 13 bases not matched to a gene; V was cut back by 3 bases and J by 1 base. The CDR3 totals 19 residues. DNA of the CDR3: TGTGCCAGCAGTTTTTTTCCTAGCGGGAGACGGGATCGCACAGATACGCAGTATTTT. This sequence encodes CASSFFPSGRRDRTDTQYF.

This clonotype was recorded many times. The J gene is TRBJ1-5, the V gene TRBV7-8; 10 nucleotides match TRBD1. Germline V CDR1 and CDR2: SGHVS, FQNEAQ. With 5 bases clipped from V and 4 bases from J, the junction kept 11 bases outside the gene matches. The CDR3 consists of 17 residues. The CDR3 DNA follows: TGTGCCAGCAGCCGGGACAGGGGACGAGAGTCGAATCAGCCCCAGCATTTT. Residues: CASSRDRGRESNQPQHF.

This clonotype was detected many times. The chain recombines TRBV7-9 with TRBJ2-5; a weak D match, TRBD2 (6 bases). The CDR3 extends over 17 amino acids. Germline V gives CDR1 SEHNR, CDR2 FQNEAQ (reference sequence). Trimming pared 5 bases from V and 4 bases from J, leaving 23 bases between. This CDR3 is CASSPSTGLAYGETQYF. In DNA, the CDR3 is TGTGCCAGCAGCCCATCCACGGGGCTAGCGTACGGAGAGACCCAGTACTTC.

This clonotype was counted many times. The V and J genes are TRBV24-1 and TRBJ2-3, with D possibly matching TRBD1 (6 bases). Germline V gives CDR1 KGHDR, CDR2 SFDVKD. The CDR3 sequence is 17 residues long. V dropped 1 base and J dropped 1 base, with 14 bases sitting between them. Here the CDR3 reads CATSDLPGHPGTDTQYF. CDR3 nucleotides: TGTGCCACCAGTGATTTACCGGGACACCCAGGCACAGATACGCAGTATTTT.

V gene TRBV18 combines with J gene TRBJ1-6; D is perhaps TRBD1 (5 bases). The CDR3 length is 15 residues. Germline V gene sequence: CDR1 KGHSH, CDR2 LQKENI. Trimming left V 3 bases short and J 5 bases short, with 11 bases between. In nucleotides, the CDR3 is TGTGCCAGCTCACCTACGACAGCCAATAATTCACCCCTCCACTTT. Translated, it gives CASSPTTANNSPLHF.

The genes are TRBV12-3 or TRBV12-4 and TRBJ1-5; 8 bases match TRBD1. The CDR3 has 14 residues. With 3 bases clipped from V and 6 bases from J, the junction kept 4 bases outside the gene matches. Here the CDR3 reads CASSLTGDRQPQHF. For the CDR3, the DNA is TGTGCCAGCAGTTTGACAGGGGATCGTCAGCCCCAGCATTTT.

The CDR3 protein is CASSSPQPIGTDTQYF. CDR3 bases: TGTGCCAGCAGTTCTCCTCAGCCTATCGGCACAGATACGCAGTATTTT. V and J are TRBV12-3 or TRBV12-4 and TRBJ2-3; no reliable D call. V gave up 4 bases and J gave up 1 base, with 15 bases separating them. This CDR3 contains 16 residues.

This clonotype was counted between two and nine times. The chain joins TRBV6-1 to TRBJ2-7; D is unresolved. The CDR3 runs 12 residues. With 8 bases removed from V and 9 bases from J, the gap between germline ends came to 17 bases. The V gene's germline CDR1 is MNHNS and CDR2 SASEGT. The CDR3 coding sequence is TGTGCCAGCGGTCCGCCTCTCCTAGTGCAGTACTTC. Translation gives CASGPPLLVQYF.

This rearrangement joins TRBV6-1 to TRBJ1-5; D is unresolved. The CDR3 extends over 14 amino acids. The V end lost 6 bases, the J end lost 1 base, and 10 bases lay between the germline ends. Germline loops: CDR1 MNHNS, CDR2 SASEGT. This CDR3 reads CASSRERSNQPQHF. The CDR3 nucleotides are TGTGCCAGCAGCCGGGAGAGGAGCAATCAGCCCCAGCATTTT.

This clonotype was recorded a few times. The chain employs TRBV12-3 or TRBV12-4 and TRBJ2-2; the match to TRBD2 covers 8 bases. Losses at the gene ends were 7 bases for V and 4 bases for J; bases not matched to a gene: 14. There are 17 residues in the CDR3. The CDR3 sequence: CASTSSEVAGPTGELFF. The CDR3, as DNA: TGTGCCAGCACCTCGAGCGAGGTAGCGGGGCCCACCGGGGAGCTGTTTTTT.

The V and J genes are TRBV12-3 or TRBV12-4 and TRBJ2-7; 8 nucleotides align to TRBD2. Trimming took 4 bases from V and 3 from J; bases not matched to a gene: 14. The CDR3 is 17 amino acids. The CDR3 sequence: CASSSLESGSRVYEQYF. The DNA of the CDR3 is TGTGCCAGCAGTTCCCTAGAGAGCGGGAGTAGGGTCTACGAGCAGTACTTC.

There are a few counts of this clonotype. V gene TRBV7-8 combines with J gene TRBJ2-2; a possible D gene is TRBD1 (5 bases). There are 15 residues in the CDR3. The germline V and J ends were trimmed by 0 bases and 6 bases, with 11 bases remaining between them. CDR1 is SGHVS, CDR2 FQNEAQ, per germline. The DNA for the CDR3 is TGTGCCAGCAGCTTAGCTTGGCAGGGCCCCGGGGAGCTGTTTTTT. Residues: CASSLAWQGPGELFF.

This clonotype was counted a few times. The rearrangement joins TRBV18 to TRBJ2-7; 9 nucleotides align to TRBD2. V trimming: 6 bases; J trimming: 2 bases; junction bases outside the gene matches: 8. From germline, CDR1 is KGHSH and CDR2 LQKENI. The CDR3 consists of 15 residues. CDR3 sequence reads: CASSIQREATYEQYF. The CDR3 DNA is TGTGCCAGCTCGATCCAGCGGGAGGCTACCTACGAGCAGTACTTC.